Below, 8 T cell receptor beta chains from the same sample are listed, as sequenced in a study of T cells in tumors after PD-1 blockade. The method was immunoSEQ multiplex PCR; TCRdb's version includes in-frame clones alone and lacks a portion of them. The table lists more than 40,000 clones, approximately 84% of them singletons. The sample in question was PBMCs, obtained before anti-PD-1 treatment. The receptors come from a human donor with basal cell carcinoma.

V is TRBV7-2 and J is TRBJ2-1; D may be TRBD1 or TRBD2 (5 bases each). The CDR3 has 15 residues. V was clipped by 3 bases and J by 7 bases, with 16 bases between them. Germline V gene sequence: CDR1 SGHTA, CDR2 FQGNSA. The CDR3 loop reads CASSFGTSAENEQFF. Here the CDR3 DNA reads TGTGCCAGCAGCTTTGGGACGAGCGCAGAGAATGAGCAGTTCTTC.

The V call is TRBV7-2, the J call TRBJ1-4, with D maybe TRBD1 (6 bases). CDR1 SGHTA and CDR2 FQGNSA come from the germline V gene. This CDR3 has 15 amino acids. V was trimmed by 1 base and J by 6 bases, leaving 12 bases between them. The CDR3 sequence: CASSLVGRGDEKLFF. CDR3 nucleotides: TGTGCCAGCAGCTTAGTGGGGAGGGGGGATGAAAAACTGTTTTTT.

This chain uses TRBV18 with TRBJ2-3; D ambiguous. Trimming took 0 bases from V and 0 from J, leaving 16 bases between them. Looked up from germline, CDR1 is KGHSH and CDR2 is LQKENI. This CDR3 has 18 residues. The CDR3, as DNA: TGTGCCAGCTCACCACCAGATAATGGAATGCCTAGCACAGATACGCAGTATTTT. Protein: CASSPPDNGMPSTDTQYF.

The chain links TRBV30 to TRBJ1-5; the D gene is possibly TRBD1 (5 bases). Trimming took off 1 base at V and 1 base at J, with 11 bases between the two ends. CDR3 length equals 15 residues. Per the germline V gene, CDR1 is GTSNPN and CDR2 is SVGIG (reference sequence). For the CDR3, the DNA is TGTGCCTGGAGTGGGGAGGGGTACAGCAATCAGCCCCAGCATTTT. Its translation is CAWSGEGYSNQPQHF.

This clone was found a few times. V usage is TRBV19 and J usage is TRBJ1-5, with TRBD1 as a possible D gene (5 bases). Germline V gives CDR1 LNHDA, CDR2 SQIVND (reference sequence). V lost 7 bases to trimming and J lost 4 bases, with 17 bases between them. This CDR3 spans 15 amino acids. The CDR3 bases are TGTGCCAGTAATAAGCCCGGACAATTAAATCAGCCCCAGCATTTT. Its translation is CASNKPGQLNQPQHF.

The chain recombines TRBV5-1 with TRBJ2-5; TRBD2 is a possible D gene (6 bases). V was pared by 6 bases and J by 1 base, with 10 bases between. Germline V gives CDR1 SGHRS, CDR2 YFSETQ. The CDR3 runs 13 residues. The CDR3 here is CASKMTSQETQYF. The DNA for the CDR3 is TGCGCCAGCAAAATGACTAGCCAAGAGACCCAGTACTTC.

The chain couples TRBV4-2 to TRBJ2-7, with a weak D call TRBD1 (5 bases). V lost 0 bases and J 1 base, leaving 19 bases between the germline ends. The germline CDR1 and CDR2 sequences are LGHNA and YNFKEQ. The CDR3 has 18 amino acids. As DNA, the CDR3 is TGTGCCAGCAGCCAAGAAGGGCAAGGCCGTGGGGCGTCCTACGAGCAGTACTTC. It yields the protein CASSQEGQGRGASYEQYF.

J is TRBJ2-1 and V is TRBV7-2, with TRBD2 matching 14 bases. The trim removed 5 bases at V and 6 bases at J, leaving 3 bases unmatched. Germline assignment: CDR1 SGHTA and CDR2 FQGNSA. The CDR3 is made up of 15 amino acids. The CDR3 DNA reads as TGTGCCAGCAGCAAAGGACTAGCGGGGGGCAATGAGCAGTTCTTC. The encoded protein is CASSKGLAGGNEQFF. The whole variable domain, filled in from reference TRBV7-2 and TRBJ2-1, reads GAGVSQSPSNKVTEKGKDVELRCDPISGHTALYWYRQSLGQGLEFLIYFQGNSAPDKSGLPSDRFSAERTGGSVSTLTIQRTQQEDSAVYLCASSKGLAGGNEQFFGPGTRLTVL.